This T cell receptor beta chain emerged from a study of OX40 agonist ivuxolimab in advanced cancers. Libraries were prepared by immunoSEQ multiplex PCR; TCRdb keeps only in-frame clonotypes and omits some of them. Counted here are roughly 70,000 clones, 80% to 85% occurring once; the ten biggest clones make up approximately 2.1%. The CDR3 has 15 residues. V lost 7 bases, J lost 5 bases, and 8 bases stayed unmatched. The sequencing here drew on CD4+ or CD8+ T cells sorted from blood, taken in a trial of the OX40 agonist ivuxolimab. V gene TRBV5-3 combines with J gene TRBJ2-1, with 11 nucleotides matching TRBD2. TRBV5-3 is an ORF, with its function uncertain. The TCR comes from an adult with an advanced solid tumor such as melanoma, head and neck, liver or kidney cancer. CDR3 coding DNA: TGTGCCAGATCCTTCGGGACTAGCGGTAACAATGAGCAGTTCTTC. This encodes CARSFGTSGNNEQFF.